This T cell receptor (beta chain) was observed in a study of early T cells in non-severe SARS-CoV-2 infection. About the study: The input, bulk RNA from unsorted whole blood, was sequenced, and chains were unpaired. General study results and limits: Clonotype matching in VDJdb favored anti-spike CD8 responses and did not capture private and CD4 specificities.

Remarks on this clonotype: Its antigen remains unknown.

Researchers tagged individual cDNA molecules with unique molecular identifiers. Using its own MiXCR run on the 5' RACE reads, TCRdb lists one record per CDR3 protein. The sample has 75,000 to 100,000 distinct CDR3 sequences, roughly 15% seen once. The sample taken for sequencing was whole blood. The receptor's source is an adult who was a healthcare worker with PCR-confirmed SARS-CoV-2 infection or an uninfected control (not recorded which).

CDR3 bases: TGTGCCAGCAGCTTAGCATTTGGGAGTGGCTACACCTTC. Its translation is CASSLAFGSGYTF. V and J are TRBV7-2 and TRBJ1-2; D remains unclear. The length of the CDR3 is 13 residues. V dropped 0 bases and J dropped 7 bases, with 9 bases sitting between them. The germline V gene encodes CDR1 SGHTA and CDR2 FQGNSA.